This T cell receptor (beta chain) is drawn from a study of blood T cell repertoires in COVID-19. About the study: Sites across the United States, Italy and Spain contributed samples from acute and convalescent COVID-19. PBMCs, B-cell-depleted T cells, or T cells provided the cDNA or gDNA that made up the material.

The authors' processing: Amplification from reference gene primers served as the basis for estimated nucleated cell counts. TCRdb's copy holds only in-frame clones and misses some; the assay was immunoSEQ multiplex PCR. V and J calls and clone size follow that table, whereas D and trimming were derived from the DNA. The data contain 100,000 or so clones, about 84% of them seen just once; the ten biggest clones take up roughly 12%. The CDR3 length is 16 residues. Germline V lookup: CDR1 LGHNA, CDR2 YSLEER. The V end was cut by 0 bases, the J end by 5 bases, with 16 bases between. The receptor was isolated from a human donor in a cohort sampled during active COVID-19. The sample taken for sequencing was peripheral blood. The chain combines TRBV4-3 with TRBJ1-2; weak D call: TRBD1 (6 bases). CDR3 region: CASSQDSGVRVYGYTF. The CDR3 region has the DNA TGCGCCAGCAGCCAAGACTCAGGGGTGCGGGTATATGGCTACACCTTC.